This entry features one T cell receptor (beta chain) sequence. This specimen belongs to a study of T-cell memory formation after mild COVID-19. TCRdb used MiXCR to reprocess the 5' RACE reads, holding one entry per CDR3 protein. The data hold approximately 340,000 distinct CDR3 sequences, with 10% to 15% observed a single time. J gave up 8 bases and V 0 bases, and 3 bases lay outside the gene matches. Germline CDR1 and CDR2: SQVTM and ANQGSEA. The CDR3 is 12 residues long. This receptor was identified in a man between 18 and 35 years old who had mild COVID-19 (a few samples of this study predate the infection). Cell type and time point are not known. J is TRBJ1-2 and V is TRBV29-1, with 7 bases matching TRBD1. The specimen sequenced was PBMCs or a T cell subset sorted from them (not recorded which). The CDR3 nucleotides are TGCAGCGTTGAAGATCAGGGACAGGGCTACACCTTC. Protein product: CSVEDQGQGYTF.